The next 14 T cell receptor beta chains were all read from a single sample in a study of T-cell reconstitution after alpha-beta-depleted transplantation in children. Unique molecular identifiers were used in preparing the TCRbeta library. In TCRdb, the PCR reads were re-called with MiXCR into one record per CDR3 protein. The sample holds approximately 980,000 distinct CDR3 sequences; about 29% are singletons and the top ten take around 30%. The sequenced sample was PBMCs, mostly from graft donor cells, obtained 360 days after TCRalphabeta/CD19-depleted stem cell transplant. The source of these receptors is a boy in the first two years of life who had a stem cell transplant for SCID, so the T cells may come from the graft donor.

The table lists this clonotype with a few counts. The chain links TRBV5-1 to TRBJ2-7; D is undetermined. V was cut by 1 base and J by 3 bases, with 14 bases left in between. Germline CDR1 SGHRS, CDR2 YFSETQ. The CDR3 length is 15 residues. Here the CDR3 reads CASSLSNRLHYEQYF. CDR3 DNA sequence: TGCGCCAGCAGCTTGTCGAACAGACTCCACTACGAGCAGTACTTC.

This clonotype was observed a few times. The chain recombines TRBV20-1 with TRBJ2-5; 8 nucleotides agree with TRBD1. The ends lost 0 bases at V and 1 base at J; junction bases unmatched: 1. CDR1 is DFQATT, CDR2 SNEGSKA, per germline (reference sequence). The CDR3 totals 14 residues. CDR3 DNA sequence: TGCAGTGCTAGAGAGGACAGGGTCCAAGAGACCCAGTACTTC. Residues: CSAREDRVQETQYF.

This clonotype was detected only a few times. CDR3 region: CASSLLVLAGAGDTQYF. DNA of the CDR3: TGTGCCAGCAGTTTACTTGTCCTAGCGGGGGCGGGAGATACGCAGTATTTT. V gene TRBV12-3 or TRBV12-4 combines with J gene TRBJ2-3; 10 bases line up with TRBD2. V lost 2 bases to trimming and J lost 5 bases; unmatched junction nucleotides: 10. The CDR3 sequence is 17 residues long.

The chain uses TRBV12-3 or TRBV12-4 and TRBJ2-1, with 9 nucleotides matching TRBD2. This CDR3 has 15 amino acids. V trimming: 1 base; J trimming: 8 bases; junction bases outside the gene matches: 6. CDR3 residues: CASSLGAGGGDEQFF. The CDR3 nucleotides are TGTGCCAGCAGTTTAGGAGCGGGGGGTGGGGATGAGCAGTTCTTC.

The gene calls are TRBV5-1 and TRBJ2-1; 7 bases fit TRBD2. The germline CDR1 and CDR2 sequences are SGHRS and YFSETQ. This CDR3 has 16 residues. V trimming: 4 bases; J trimming: 4 bases; junction bases outside the gene matches: 11. The CDR3 reads CASSPDLGGGYNEQFF. CDR3 DNA sequence: TGCGCCAGCAGCCCGGACTTGGGCGGGGGATACAATGAGCAGTTCTTC. The full variable domain, in which reference TRBV5-1 and TRBJ2-1 provide the parts outside the CDR3, is KAGVTQTPRYLIKTRGQQVTLSCSPISGHRSVSWYQQTPGQGLQFLFEYFSETQRNKGNFPGRFSGRQFSNSRSEMNVSTLELGDSALYLCASSPDLGGGYNEQFFGPGTRLTVL.

This clonotype was picked up a small number of times. The gene calls are TRBV4-1 and TRBJ2-7, with 8 nucleotides matching TRBD1. CDR1 is MGHRA, CDR2 YSYEKL, per germline. The CDR3 runs 17 residues. The trim removed 4 bases at V and 5 bases at J, leaving 16 bases unmatched. CDR3 sequence (DNA): TGCGCCAGCAGCCTTCTCCCTAGTGGACAGGGAGGCAACGAGCAGTACTTC. Protein sequence: CASSLLPSGQGGNEQYF.

This clonotype was seen a few times. CDR3 sequence reads: CASSGQPVDEKLFF. In DNA, the CDR3 is TGTGCCAGCAGCGGTCAGCCGGTGGATGAAAAACTGTTTTTT. The V call is TRBV9, the J call TRBJ1-4; D ambiguous. The germline CDR1 and CDR2 sequences are SGDLS and YYNGEE. The V end lost 3 bases, the J end lost 6 bases, and 12 bases lay between the germline ends. The CDR3 is 14 residues long.

This chain joins TRBV12-3 or TRBV12-4 and TRBJ2-1; TRBD2 matches 8 bases. V was pared by 6 bases and J by 0 bases, with 7 bases of the junction left unmatched. The CDR3 is made up of 16 amino acids. This chain's CDR3 is CASRHSGVSSYNEQFF. CDR3 nucleotide sequence: TGTGCCAGCAGGCATAGCGGGGTTAGCTCCTACAATGAGCAGTTCTTC.

This clonotype was picked up a small number of times. This sequence joins TRBV29-1 and TRBJ1-1, with D maybe TRBD1 (6 bases). The CDR3 has 17 amino acids. Germline CDR1 reads SQVTM; CDR2 reads ANQGSEA. Deletions cut 1 base from V and 1 base from J, with 19 bases between. CDR3 DNA: TGCAGCGTTGAAGGGGGGATTCAAGGGGGTAGGAACACTGAAGCTTTCTTT. As protein: CSVEGGIQGGRNTEAFF.

This chain connects TRBV13 to TRBJ1-1, with TRBD1 as a possible D gene (6 bases). The CDR3 spans 14 residues. The germline V gene has CDR1 PRHDT and CDR2 FYEKMQ (reference sequence). Deletions cut 5 bases from V and 0 bases from J, with 10 bases between. CDR3 residues: CASSRQEMNTEAFF. The DNA for the CDR3 is TGTGCCAGCAGCCGACAGGAGATGAACACTGAAGCTTTCTTT.

The chain joins TRBV12-3 or TRBV12-4 to TRBJ2-1, with 8 bases fitting TRBD1. This CDR3 spans 14 amino acids. V shed 6 bases and J 3 bases; nucleotides not matched to a gene: 4. CDR3 in amino acids: CASRQGVSYNEQFF. CDR3 nucleotide sequence: TGTGCCAGCAGACAGGGGGTGAGCTACAATGAGCAGTTCTTC.

This clonotype showed up just once. The chain couples TRBV9 to TRBJ2-1; D is perhaps TRBD1 (6 bases). V was clipped by 5 bases and J by 1 base, with 10 bases between them. Germline values: CDR1 SGDLS, CDR2 YYNGEE. The length of the CDR3 is 14 residues. This chain's CDR3 is CASRGTRSYNEQFF. CDR3 nucleotide sequence: TGTGCCAGCAGGGGGACACGATCCTACAATGAGCAGTTCTTC.

This clonotype has a handful of counts. The chain carries TRBV20-1 and TRBJ2-2, with D possibly called TRBD1 or TRBD2 (6 bases each). This CDR3 has 14 amino acids. V shed 2 bases and J shed 7 bases, with 14 bases lying between them. Germline V gives CDR1 DFQATT, CDR2 SNEGSKA (reference sequence). Written as DNA, the CDR3 is TGCAGTGCTAGACGTAATGAGGGGGGCGGGGAGCTGTTTTTT. This translates into CSARRNEGGGELFF.

This chain uses TRBV12-3 or TRBV12-4 with TRBJ2-3; a possible D gene is TRBD1 (6 bases). The CDR3 extends over 15 amino acids. Trimming left V 6 bases short and J 0 bases short, with 13 bases between. The CDR3 here is CASRGIRGSTDTQYF. CDR3 sequence (DNA): TGTGCCAGCAGGGGGATCAGGGGTAGCACAGATACGCAGTATTTT.